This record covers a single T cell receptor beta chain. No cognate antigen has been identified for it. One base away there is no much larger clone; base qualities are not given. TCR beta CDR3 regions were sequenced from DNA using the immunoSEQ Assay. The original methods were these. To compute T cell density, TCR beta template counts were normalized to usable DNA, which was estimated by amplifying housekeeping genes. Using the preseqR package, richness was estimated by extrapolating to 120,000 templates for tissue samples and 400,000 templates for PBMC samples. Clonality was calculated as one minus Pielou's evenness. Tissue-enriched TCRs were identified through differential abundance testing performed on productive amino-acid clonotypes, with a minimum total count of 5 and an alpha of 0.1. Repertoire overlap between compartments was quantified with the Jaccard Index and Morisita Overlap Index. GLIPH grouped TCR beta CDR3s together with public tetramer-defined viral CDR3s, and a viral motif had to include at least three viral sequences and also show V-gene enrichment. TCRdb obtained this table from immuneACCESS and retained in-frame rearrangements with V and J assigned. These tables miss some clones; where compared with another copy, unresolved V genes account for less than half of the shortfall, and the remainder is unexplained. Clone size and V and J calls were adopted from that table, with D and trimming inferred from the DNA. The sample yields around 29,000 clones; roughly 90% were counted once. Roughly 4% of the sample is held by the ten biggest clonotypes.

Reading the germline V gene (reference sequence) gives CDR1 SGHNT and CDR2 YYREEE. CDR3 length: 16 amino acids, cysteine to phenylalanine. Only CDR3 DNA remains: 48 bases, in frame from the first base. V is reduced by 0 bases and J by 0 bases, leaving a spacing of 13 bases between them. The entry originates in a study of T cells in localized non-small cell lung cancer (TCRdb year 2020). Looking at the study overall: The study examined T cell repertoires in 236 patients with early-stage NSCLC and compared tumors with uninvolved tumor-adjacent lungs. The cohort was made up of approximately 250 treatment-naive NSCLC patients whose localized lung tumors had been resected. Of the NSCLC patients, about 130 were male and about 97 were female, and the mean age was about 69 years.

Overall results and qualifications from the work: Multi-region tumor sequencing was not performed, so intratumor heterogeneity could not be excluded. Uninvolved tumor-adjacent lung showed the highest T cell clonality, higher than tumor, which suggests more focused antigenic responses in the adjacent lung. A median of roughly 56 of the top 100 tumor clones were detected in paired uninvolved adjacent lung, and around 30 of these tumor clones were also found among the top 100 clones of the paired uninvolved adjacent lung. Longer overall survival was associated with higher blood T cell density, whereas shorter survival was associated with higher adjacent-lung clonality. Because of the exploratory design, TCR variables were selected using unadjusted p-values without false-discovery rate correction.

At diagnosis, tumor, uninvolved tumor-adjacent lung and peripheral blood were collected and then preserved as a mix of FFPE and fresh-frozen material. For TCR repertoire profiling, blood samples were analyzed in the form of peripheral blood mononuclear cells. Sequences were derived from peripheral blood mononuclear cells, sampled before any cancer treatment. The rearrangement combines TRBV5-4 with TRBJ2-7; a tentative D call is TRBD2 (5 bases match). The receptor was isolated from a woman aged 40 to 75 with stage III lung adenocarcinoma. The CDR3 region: CASSLGLADSSYEQYF. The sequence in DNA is TGTGCCAGCAGCTTGGGGCTAGCCGATAGCTCCTACGAGCAGTACTTC.